Included here is one T cell receptor beta chain sequence, with context. Its antigen is undetermined. This sample was taken from a study of T cell repertoires in cytomegalovirus infection. Study-level information: Through public TCR beta signatures, both CMV infection and matching HLA type were indicated.

In germline, CDR1 is SGHNT, CDR2 YYREEE (reference sequence). V gave up 2 bases and J gave up 5 bases, with 14 bases separating them. The CDR3 is made up of 15 amino acids. TCRdb re-called the reads with MiXCR, one entry per CDR3 protein. The sample has 200,000 to 250,000 distinct CDR3 sequences, approximately 38% seen once. This material consisted of CD8+ T cells from cultured PBMCs, taken from culture after CMV antigen stimulation. This clonotype was sampled from a human donor in good health (CMV status not recorded). Some clones in this sample may be carry-over from other donors' samples. The rearrangement links TRBV5-4 to TRBJ2-1; the D is unclear. The CDR3 DNA sequence: TGTGCCAGCAGCTTCGGCCTAAGGCAGAACAATGAGCAGTTCTTC. It specifies CASSFGLRQNNEQFF. The full variable domain, rest sourced from reference TRBV5-4 and TRBJ2-1, is ETGVTQSPTHLIKTRGQQVTLRCSSQSGHNTVSWYQQALGQGPQFIFQYYREEENGRGNFPPRFSGLQFPNYSSELNVNALELDDSALYLCASSFGLRQNNEQFFGPGTRLTVL.